The 27 T cell receptor beta chains listed next were all sequenced from one sample in a study of T-cell memory formation after mild COVID-19. TCRdb independently ran MiXCR on the 5' RACE reads; one entry per CDR3 protein. The data hold approximately 340,000 distinct CDR3 sequences, with roughly 13% observed a single time. The sequenced material came from PBMCs or a T cell subset sorted from them (not recorded which). These receptors all come from a man between 18 and 29 years old who had mild COVID-19 (a few samples of this study predate the infection). Cell type and time point are not known.

There are many counts of this clonotype. V is TRBV6-5 and J is TRBJ1-1, with a tentative D call TRBD1 (6 bases). This CDR3 is 16 amino acids long. Germline loops: CDR1 MNHEY, CDR2 SVGAGI. Between the trimmed V and J ends, which lost 0 bases and 2 bases, there was a span of 13 bases. In DNA, the CDR3 is TGTGCCAGCAGTTACTCCATACAGGGCGGAAACACTGAAGCTTTCTTT. It is translated as CASSYSIQGGNTEAFF.

The V call is TRBV5-4, the J call TRBJ1-1; D gene unclear. The CDR3 is 14 residues long. V was trimmed by 3 bases and J by 2 bases, leaving 11 bases between them. Germline V gene data show CDR1 as SGHNT and CDR2 as YYREEE (reference sequence). The CDR3 DNA follows: TGTGCCAGCAGCTCCACAGACGACAACACTGAAGCTTTCTTT. Translated: CASSSTDDNTEAFF.

This clonotype came up a few times. A much larger clone differs by one base, so this may be a read error. V usage is TRBV5-1 and J usage is TRBJ2-5, with unresolved D. This CDR3 is 12 amino acids long. Germline CDR1 and CDR2: SGHRS and YFSETQ. The germline V and J ends were trimmed by 3 bases and 0 bases, with 3 bases remaining between them. DNA of the CDR3: TGCGCCAGCAGCTGGGACCAAGAGACCCAGTACTTC. As protein: CASSWDQETQYF.

This clonotype was picked up a small number of times. The rearrangement joins TRBV4-1 to TRBJ1-5; D unclear. The CDR3 loop spans 15 amino acids. The germline CDR1 and CDR2 sequences are MGHRA and YSYEKL. V lost 0 bases and J 1 base, leaving 7 bases between the germline ends. The CDR3 reads CASSQDPWSNQPQHF. DNA for the CDR3: TGCGCCAGCAGCCAAGATCCGTGGAGCAATCAGCCCCAGCATTTT.

The chain joins TRBV10-3 to TRBJ1-2; D is ambiguous. The ends were cut back, 0 bases at V and 0 bases at J, with 11 bases in the middle. Germline loops: CDR1 ENHRY, CDR2 SYGVKD. CDR3 length: 16 residues. The DNA for the CDR3 is TGTGCCATCAGTGAGTCGGTCTTCTTTCCTAACTATGGCTACACCTTC. It yields the protein CAISESVFFPNYGYTF.

This clonotype was counted many times. This chain connects TRBV5-1 to TRBJ2-7; 7 bases map to TRBD1. The CDR3 totals 14 residues. Germline CDR1 reads SGHRS; CDR2 reads YFSETQ. With V trimmed by 4 bases and J by 3 bases, 7 bases remained unmatched. The CDR3 protein is CASSPLRTGYEQYV. The CDR3 coding sequence is TGCGCCAGCAGCCCGCTTCGGACAGGCTACGAGCAGTACGTC.

This clonotype was observed a few times. The rearrangement joins TRBV12-3 or TRBV12-4 to TRBJ1-1, with D hard to call. Trimming shortened V by 2 bases and J by 4 bases, and 14 bases separated the two germline ends. The CDR3 has 15 residues. As DNA, the CDR3 is TGTGCCAGCAGTTTATTCCCGTCCGAGGGCACTGAAGCTTTCTTT. As protein: CASSLFPSEGTEAFF.

This clonotype was seen at least ten times. The chain combines TRBV7-2 with TRBJ1-2, with a possible D match to TRBD1 (5 bases). Trimming took 2 bases from V and 3 from J, leaving 7 bases between them. The germline V gene has CDR1 SGHTA and CDR2 FQGNSA. The CDR3 has 13 residues. The CDR3 DNA reads TGTGCCAGCAGCTTACAGGGTGACTATGGCTACACCTTC. Its translation is CASSLQGDYGYTF.

In this sample, this clonotype turned up a few times. The J gene is TRBJ2-7, the V gene TRBV4-2; possibly TRBD2 for D (6 bases). Germline CDR1 is LGHNA and CDR2 is YNFKEQ. The length of the CDR3 is 14 residues. Deletions cut 1 base from V and 3 bases from J, with 10 bases between. As DNA, the CDR3 is TGTGCCAGCAGCCAAGCCGGACTAAACTACGAGCAGTACTTC. It translates to CASSQAGLNYEQYF.

This sequence joins TRBV7-2 and TRBJ2-5; D unresolved. V lost 3 bases to trimming and J lost 5 bases, with 19 bases between them. Germline V gene lookup returns CDR1 SGHTA and CDR2 FQGNSA. The CDR3 sequence is 16 residues long. The CDR3 loop reads CASSLEPLGERETQYF. The DNA for the CDR3 is TGTGCCAGCAGCTTGGAACCGCTTGGGGAACGGGAGACCCAGTACTTC. Drawing the rest from reference TRBV7-2 and TRBJ2-5, the complete variable domain is GAGVSQSPSNKVTEKGKDVELRCDPISGHTALYWYRQSLGQGLEFLIYFQGNSAPDKSGLPSDRFSAERTGGSVSTLTIQRTQQEDSAVYLCASSLEPLGERETQYFGPGTRLLVL.

This clonotype was recorded at least ten times. The chain uses TRBV5-6 and TRBJ2-5; D is ambiguous. With 0 bases removed from V and 5 bases from J, the gap between germline ends came to 5 bases. Per the germline V gene, CDR1 is SGHDT and CDR2 is YYEEEE. The CDR3 contains 12 residues. CDR3 in amino acids: CASSLESETQYF. DNA for the CDR3: TGTGCCAGCAGCTTGGAGTCGGAGACCCAGTACTTC.

In its sample, this clonotype was seen many times. The chain has TRBV15 and TRBJ2-7; 8 bases fit TRBD1. The length of the CDR3 is 15 residues. Per the germline V gene, CDR1 is LNHNV and CDR2 is YYDKDF (reference sequence). Trimming removed 4 bases from V and 2 bases from J; junction bases left unmatched: 7. CDR3 sequence reads: CATSTRTGRTYEQYF. In DNA form, the CDR3 reads TGTGCCACCAGCACTAGGACAGGGCGAACCTACGAGCAGTACTTC. The full variable domain, in which reference TRBV15 and TRBJ2-7 provide the parts outside the CDR3, is DAMVIQNPRYQVTQFGKPVTLSCSQTLNHNVMYWYQQKSSQAPKLLFHYYDKDFNNEADTPDNFQSRRPNTSFCFLDIRSPGLGDTAMYLCATSTRTGRTYEQYFGPGTRLTVT.

In this sample, this clonotype turned up many times. The V gene is TRBV27, the J gene TRBJ2-5, with D tentatively TRBD1 or TRBD2 (5 bases each). From germline, CDR1 is MNHEY and CDR2 SMNVEV (reference sequence). The CDR3 consists of 13 residues. Trimming stripped 6 bases from V and 7 bases from J, with 15 bases between. This CDR3 reads CASRGTADMTQYF. The CDR3 DNA sequence: TGTGCCAGCAGGGGGACCGCCGATATGACCCAGTACTTC.

This clonotype appeared many times. V is TRBV7-9 and J is TRBJ2-1; D not resolved. The CDR3 totals 12 residues. The V and J ends lost 0 bases and 6 bases respectively, with 3 bases between them. CDR1 is SEHNR and CDR2 is FQNEAQ in the germline V gene (reference sequence). CDR3 DNA sequence: TGTGCCAGCAGCTTAGCCAGCAATGAGCAGTTCTTC. Its protein product is CASSLASNEQFF.

This clonotype was picked up one time. The chain uses TRBV20-1 and TRBJ1-6; D is unresolved. The CDR3 totals 20 residues. Trimming left V 3 bases short and J 0 bases short, with 24 bases between. Germline lookup yields CDR1 DFQATT and CDR2 SNEGSKA (reference sequence). This CDR3 reads CSARGRYDGSVSSYNSPLHF. Here the CDR3 DNA reads TGCAGTGCTAGGGGCAGATACGATGGGTCTGTTAGCTCCTATAATTCACCCCTCCACTTT.

This clonotype was detected ten times or more. V is TRBV7-2 and J is TRBJ2-5; 11 bases match TRBD2. CDR3 length: 14 amino acids. Looked up from germline, CDR1 is SGHTA and CDR2 is FQGNSA. Losses at the gene ends were 5 bases for V and 6 bases for J; bases not matched to a gene: 5. CDR3 nucleotides: TGTGCCAGCAGCACACTAGCGGGGGAAAAGACCCAGTACTTC. Its translation: CASSTLAGEKTQYF.

CDR3 nucleotides: TGTGCCAGCAGCTTAACGGGGGGCGACAATCAGCCCCAGCATTTT. It specifies CASSLTGGDNQPQHF. V gene TRBV7-9 combines with J gene TRBJ1-5; tentatively, D is TRBD1 (6 bases). CDR1 and CDR2 from the germline V gene are SEHNR and FQNEAQ (reference sequence). V lost 2 bases and J lost 3, with 11 bases in between. The CDR3 runs 15 residues.

The chain carries TRBV28 and TRBJ2-2, with a possible D match to TRBD1 (6 bases). V was cut by 9 bases and J by 7 bases, with 18 bases left in between. The CDR3 contains 14 residues. Looked up from germline, CDR1 is MDHEN and CDR2 is SYDVKM. In DNA, the CDR3 is TGTGCCAGGGGGCAGGGGCGGAAAAACGGGGAGCTGTTTTTT. Translating gives CARGQGRKNGELFF.

V is TRBV25-1 and J is TRBJ2-3; 10 bases agree with TRBD1. The germline V gene encodes CDR1 MGHDK and CDR2 SYGVNS. This CDR3 has 15 residues. Losses at the gene ends were 6 bases for V and 2 bases for J; bases not matched to a gene: 5. For the CDR3, the DNA is TGTGCCAGCAGCTGGACAGGGGGATACACAGATACGCAGTATTTT. The encoded protein is CASSWTGGYTDTQYF.

The table lists this clonotype with a few counts. This rearrangement joins TRBV5-5 to TRBJ2-1; D may match TRBD1 or TRBD2 (6 bases each). V gave up 7 bases and J gave up 7 bases, with 18 bases separating them. In germline, CDR1 is SGHKS, CDR2 YYEKEE (reference sequence). The CDR3 is 14 amino acids. The CDR3 DNA is TGTGCCAGCGGGCCCTGGGGGGCGAGGAATGAGCAGTTCTTC. This encodes CASGPWGARNEQFF.

The gene calls are TRBV20-1 and TRBJ2-1; D gene uncertain. Germline assignment: CDR1 DFQATT and CDR2 SNEGSKA (reference sequence). The CDR3 is made up of 12 amino acids. DNA of the CDR3: TGCAGACTAACCTCCAAGCCCGGACCACAGTTCTTC. Protein product: CRLTSKPGPQFF.

This clonotype was recorded a few times. The rearrangement joins TRBV10-3 to TRBJ2-1; D is ambiguous. V was trimmed by 0 bases and J by 3 bases, leaving 9 bases between them. The CDR3 has 15 residues. Germline lookup yields CDR1 ENHRY and CDR2 SYGVKD. CDR3 protein: CAISESTRNYNEQFF. CDR3 nucleotide sequence: TGTGCCATCAGTGAGTCGACCCGGAACTACAATGAGCAGTTCTTC.

This clonotype has a handful of counts. This rearrangement joins TRBV20-1 to TRBJ1-1; D gene ambiguous. CDR3 length equals 13 residues. Per germline, CDR1 DFQATT and CDR2 SNEGSKA (reference sequence). This chain's CDR3 is CSLVKEMNTEAFF. The CDR3 DNA sequence: TGCAGCCTGGTTAAGGAGATGAACACTGAAGCTTTCTTT.

The chain has TRBV12-3 or TRBV12-4 and TRBJ1-5; D not certain. The CDR3 length is 14 residues. Trimming shortened V by 0 bases and J by 11 bases, and 14 bases separated the two germline ends. CDR3: CASSLARQTRSQHF. CDR3 DNA: TGTGCCAGCAGTTTAGCCCGCCAGACCCGCTCCCAGCATTTT.

Only a few counts were recorded for this clonotype. The chain links TRBV12-3 or TRBV12-4 to TRBJ1-6; no clear D. The CDR3 totals 11 residues. V lost 5 bases, J lost 7 bases, and 3 bases lay in between. The CDR3 sequence is CASSHNSPLHF. The CDR3 DNA reads as TGTGCCAGCAGTCACAATTCACCCCTCCACTTT.

The V gene is TRBV25-1, the J gene TRBJ2-7; the D is unclear. Deletions cut 4 bases from V and 3 bases from J, with 10 bases between. This CDR3 contains 13 residues. The germline gives CDR1 MGHDK, CDR2 SYGVNS. CDR3 DNA: TGTGCCAGCAGTGGAGGACGGAGCTACGAGCAGTACGTC. It is translated as CASSGGRSYEQYV.

The chain employs TRBV6-2 or TRBV6-3 and TRBJ2-3; 7 bases fit TRBD2. The junction had 9 bases not matched to a gene; V was cut back by 2 bases and J by 7 bases. CDR1 and CDR2 from the germline V gene are MNHEY and SVGEGT. CDR3 size: 15 residues. The CDR3 nucleotides are TGTGCCAGCAGTTACGTCGGACTAGAGGTACATACGCAGTATTTT. This gives the protein CASSYVGLEVHTQYF.